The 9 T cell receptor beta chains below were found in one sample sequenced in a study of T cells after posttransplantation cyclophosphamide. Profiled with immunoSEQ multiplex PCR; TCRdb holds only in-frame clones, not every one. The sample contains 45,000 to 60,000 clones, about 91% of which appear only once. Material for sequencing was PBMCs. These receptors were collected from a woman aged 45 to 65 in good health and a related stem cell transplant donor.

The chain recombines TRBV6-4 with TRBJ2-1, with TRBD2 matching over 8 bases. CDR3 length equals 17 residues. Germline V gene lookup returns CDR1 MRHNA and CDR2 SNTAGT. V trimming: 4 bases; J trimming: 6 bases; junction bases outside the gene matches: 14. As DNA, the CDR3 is TGTGCCAGCAGTGTGGGACTAGGAACTAGAACGAGCAATGAGCAGTTCTTC. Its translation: CASSVGLGTRTSNEQFF.

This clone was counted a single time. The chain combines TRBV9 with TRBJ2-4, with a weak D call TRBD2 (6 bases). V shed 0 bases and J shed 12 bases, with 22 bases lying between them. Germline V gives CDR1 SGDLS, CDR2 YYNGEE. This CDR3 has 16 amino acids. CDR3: CASSVATEEGSFAQYF. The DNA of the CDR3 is TGTGCCAGCAGCGTAGCTACGGAGGAGGGAAGTTTTGCTCAGTACTTC.

The chain's CDR3 is CASSDTGVNEKLFF. In DNA form, the CDR3 reads TGTGCCAGCAGTGATACAGGGGTCAATGAAAAACTGTTTTTT. V and J are TRBV2 and TRBJ1-4, with 7 bases identical to TRBD1. The germline V gene encodes CDR1 SNHLY and CDR2 FYNNEI. This CDR3 spans 14 amino acids. V lost 3 bases and J lost 5; bases outside the gene matches: 3.

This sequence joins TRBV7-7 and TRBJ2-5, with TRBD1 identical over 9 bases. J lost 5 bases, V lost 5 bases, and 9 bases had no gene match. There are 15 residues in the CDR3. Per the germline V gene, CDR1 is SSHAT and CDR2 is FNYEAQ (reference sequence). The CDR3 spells CASSARDRVGETQYF. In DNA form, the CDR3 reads TGTGCCAGCAGCGCCCGGGACAGGGTCGGGGAGACCCAGTACTTC.

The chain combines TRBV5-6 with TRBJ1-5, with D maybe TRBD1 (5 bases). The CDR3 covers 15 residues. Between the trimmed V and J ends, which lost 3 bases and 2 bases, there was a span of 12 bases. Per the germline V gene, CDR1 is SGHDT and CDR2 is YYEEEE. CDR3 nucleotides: TGTGCCAGCAGCTGGGGGGGAGGGGGCAATCAGCCCCAGCATTTT. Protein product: CASSWGGGGNQPQHF.

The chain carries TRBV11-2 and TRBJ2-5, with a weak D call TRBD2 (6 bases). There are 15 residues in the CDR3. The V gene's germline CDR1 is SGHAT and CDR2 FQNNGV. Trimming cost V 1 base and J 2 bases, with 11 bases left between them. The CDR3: CASSLAGVFQETQYF. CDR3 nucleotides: TGTGCCAGCAGCTTAGCGGGAGTTTTTCAAGAGACCCAGTACTTC.

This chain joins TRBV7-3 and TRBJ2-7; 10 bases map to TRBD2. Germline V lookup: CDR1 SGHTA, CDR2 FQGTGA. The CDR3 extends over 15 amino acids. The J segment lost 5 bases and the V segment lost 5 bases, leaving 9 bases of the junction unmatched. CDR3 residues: CASSPSAGGLHEQYF. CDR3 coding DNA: TGTGCCAGCAGCCCCTCAGCGGGAGGGTTACACGAGCAGTACTTC.

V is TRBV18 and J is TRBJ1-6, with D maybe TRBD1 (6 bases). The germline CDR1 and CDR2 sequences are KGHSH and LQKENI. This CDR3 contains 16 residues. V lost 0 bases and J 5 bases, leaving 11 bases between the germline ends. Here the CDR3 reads CASSPPGAQNNSPLHF. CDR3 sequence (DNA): TGTGCCAGCTCACCACCGGGGGCGCAGAATAATTCACCCCTCCACTTT.

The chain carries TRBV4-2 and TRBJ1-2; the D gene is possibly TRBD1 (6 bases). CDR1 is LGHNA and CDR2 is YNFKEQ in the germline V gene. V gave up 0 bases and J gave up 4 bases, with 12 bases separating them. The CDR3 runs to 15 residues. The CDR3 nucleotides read TGTGCCAGCAGCCAAGATGGAGGACAGAGCTATGGCTACACCTTC. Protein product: CASSQDGGQSYGYTF.